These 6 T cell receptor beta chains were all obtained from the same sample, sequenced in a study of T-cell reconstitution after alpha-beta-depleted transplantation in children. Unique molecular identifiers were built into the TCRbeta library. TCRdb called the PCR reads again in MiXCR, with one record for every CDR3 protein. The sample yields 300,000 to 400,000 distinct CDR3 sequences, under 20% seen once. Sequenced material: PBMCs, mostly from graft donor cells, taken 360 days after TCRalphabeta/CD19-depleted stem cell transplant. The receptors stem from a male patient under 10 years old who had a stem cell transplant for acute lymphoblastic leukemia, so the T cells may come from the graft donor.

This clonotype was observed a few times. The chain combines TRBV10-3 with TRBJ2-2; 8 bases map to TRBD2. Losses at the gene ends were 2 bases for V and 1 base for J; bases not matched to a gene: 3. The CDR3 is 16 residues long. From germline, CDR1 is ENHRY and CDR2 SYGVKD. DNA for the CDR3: TGTGCCATCAGTGAGCAGGGACTAGGGAACACCGGGGAGCTGTTTTTT. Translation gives CAISEQGLGNTGELFF.

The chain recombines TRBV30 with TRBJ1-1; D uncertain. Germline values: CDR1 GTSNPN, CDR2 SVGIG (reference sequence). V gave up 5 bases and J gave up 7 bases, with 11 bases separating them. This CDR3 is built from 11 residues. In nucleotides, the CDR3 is TGTGCCTGGGCGGGAGTGGGTGAAGCTTTCTTT. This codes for CAWAGVGEAFF.

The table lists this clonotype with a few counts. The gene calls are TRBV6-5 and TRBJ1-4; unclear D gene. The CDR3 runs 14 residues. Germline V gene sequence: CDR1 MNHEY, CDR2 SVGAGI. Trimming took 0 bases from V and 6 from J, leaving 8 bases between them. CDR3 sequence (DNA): TGTGCCAGCAGTTACTCGCTGACGGATGAAAAACTGTTTTTT. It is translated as CASSYSLTDEKLFF.

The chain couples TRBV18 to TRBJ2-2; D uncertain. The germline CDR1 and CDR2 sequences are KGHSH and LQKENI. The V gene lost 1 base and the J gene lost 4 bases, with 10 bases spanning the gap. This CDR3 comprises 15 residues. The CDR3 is CASSPQGEVTGELFF. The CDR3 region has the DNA TGTGCCAGCTCACCACAGGGCGAAGTCACCGGGGAGCTGTTTTTT.

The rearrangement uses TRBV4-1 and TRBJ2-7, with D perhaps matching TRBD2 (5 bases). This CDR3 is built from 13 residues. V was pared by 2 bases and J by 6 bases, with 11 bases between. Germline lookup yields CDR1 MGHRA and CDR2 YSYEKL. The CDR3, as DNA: TGCGCCAGCAGCCAACAGCGACTAAGCGAGCAGTACTTC. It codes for CASSQQRLSEQYF.

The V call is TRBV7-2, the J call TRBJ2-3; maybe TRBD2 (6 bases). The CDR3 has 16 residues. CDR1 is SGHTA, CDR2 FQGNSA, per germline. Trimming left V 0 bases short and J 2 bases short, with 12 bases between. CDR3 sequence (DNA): TGTGCCAGCAGCTTAGCGGTGGTAGCGGTCACAGATACGCAGTATTTT. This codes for CASSLAVVAVTDTQYF.